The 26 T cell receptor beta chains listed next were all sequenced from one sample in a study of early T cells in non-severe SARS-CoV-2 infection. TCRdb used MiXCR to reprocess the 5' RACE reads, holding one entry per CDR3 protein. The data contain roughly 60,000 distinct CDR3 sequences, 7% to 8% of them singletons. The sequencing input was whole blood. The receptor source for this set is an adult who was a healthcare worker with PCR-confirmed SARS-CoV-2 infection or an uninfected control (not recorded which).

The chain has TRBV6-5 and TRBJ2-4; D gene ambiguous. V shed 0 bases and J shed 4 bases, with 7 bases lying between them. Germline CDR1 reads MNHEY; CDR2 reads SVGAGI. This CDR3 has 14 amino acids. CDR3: CASSYSDGKNIQYF. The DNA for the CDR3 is TGTGCCAGCAGTTACTCTGATGGGAAAAACATTCAGTACTTC.

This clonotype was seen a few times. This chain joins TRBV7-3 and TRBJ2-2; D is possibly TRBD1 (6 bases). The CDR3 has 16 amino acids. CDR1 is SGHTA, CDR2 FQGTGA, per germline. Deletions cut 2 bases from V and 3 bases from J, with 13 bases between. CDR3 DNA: TGTGCCAGCAGCTTAGCCCCTGGACAGCACACCGGGGAGCTGTTTTTT. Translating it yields CASSLAPGQHTGELFF.

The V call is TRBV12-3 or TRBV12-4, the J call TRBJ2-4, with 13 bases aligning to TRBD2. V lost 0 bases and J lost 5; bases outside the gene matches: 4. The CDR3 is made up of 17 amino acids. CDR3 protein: CASSLAGLAGVENIQYF. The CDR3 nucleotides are TGTGCCAGCAGTTTAGCTGGACTAGCGGGAGTGGAAAACATTCAGTACTTC.

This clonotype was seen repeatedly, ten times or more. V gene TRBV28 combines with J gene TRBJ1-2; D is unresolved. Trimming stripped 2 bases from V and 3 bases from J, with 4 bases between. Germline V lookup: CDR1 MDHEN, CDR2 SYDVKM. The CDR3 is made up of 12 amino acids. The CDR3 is CASSLQYYGYTF. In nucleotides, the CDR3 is TGTGCCAGCAGTTTACAGTACTATGGCTACACCTTC.

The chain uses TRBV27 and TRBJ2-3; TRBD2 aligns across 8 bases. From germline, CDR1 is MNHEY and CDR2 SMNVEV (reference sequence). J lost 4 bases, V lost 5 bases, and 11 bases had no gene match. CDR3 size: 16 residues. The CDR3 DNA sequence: TGTGCCAGCAGTCCGTTCGGGGGGGCCTATTCAGATACGCAGTATTTT. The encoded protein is CASSPFGGAYSDTQYF.

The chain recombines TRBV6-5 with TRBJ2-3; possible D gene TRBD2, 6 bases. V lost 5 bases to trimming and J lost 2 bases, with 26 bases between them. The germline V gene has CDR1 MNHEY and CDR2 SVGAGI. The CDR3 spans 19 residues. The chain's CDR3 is CASSPLWSPGGDFTDTQYF. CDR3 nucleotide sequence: TGTGCCAGCAGTCCCCTCTGGAGCCCCGGCGGGGACTTCACAGATACGCAGTATTTT.

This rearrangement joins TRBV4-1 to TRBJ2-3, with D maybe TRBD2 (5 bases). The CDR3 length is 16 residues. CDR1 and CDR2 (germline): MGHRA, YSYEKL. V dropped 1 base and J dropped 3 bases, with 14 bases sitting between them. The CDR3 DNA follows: TGCGCCAGCAGCCAAGGGGCTAGCACGAGGACAGATACGCAGTATTTT. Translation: CASSQGASTRTDTQYF.

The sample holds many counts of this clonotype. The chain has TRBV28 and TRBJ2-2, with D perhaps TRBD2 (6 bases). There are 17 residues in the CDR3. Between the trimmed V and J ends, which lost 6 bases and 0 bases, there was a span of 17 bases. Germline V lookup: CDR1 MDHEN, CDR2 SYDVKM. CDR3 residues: CASRPQAGLSNTGELFF. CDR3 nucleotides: TGTGCCAGCAGGCCGCAAGCGGGCCTCTCGAACACCGGGGAGCTGTTTTTT.

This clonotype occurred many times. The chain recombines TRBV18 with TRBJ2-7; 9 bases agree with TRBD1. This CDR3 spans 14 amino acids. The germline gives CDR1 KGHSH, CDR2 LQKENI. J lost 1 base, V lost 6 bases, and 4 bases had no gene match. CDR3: CASSPGQGSYEQYF. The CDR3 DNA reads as TGTGCCAGCTCCCCGGGACAGGGATCCTACGAGCAGTACTTC.

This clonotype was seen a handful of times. CDR3 nucleotide sequence: TGTGCCAGCAGCTCAGAGACTAGCCGAGCAGGCTACGAGCAGTACTTC. Protein product: CASSSETSRAGYEQYF. The J gene is TRBJ2-7, the V gene TRBV7-9; TRBD2 aligns across 7 bases. The germline V gene has CDR1 SEHNR and CDR2 FQNEAQ (reference sequence). Trimming took 4 bases from V and 3 from J; bases not matched to a gene: 12. CDR3 length equals 16 residues.

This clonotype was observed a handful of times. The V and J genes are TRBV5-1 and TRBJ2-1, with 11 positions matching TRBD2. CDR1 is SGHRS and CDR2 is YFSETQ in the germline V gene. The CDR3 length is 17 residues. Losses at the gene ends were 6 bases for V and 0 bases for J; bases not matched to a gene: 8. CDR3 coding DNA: TGCGCCAGCACCCTTAGCGGGAGGGGGAGCTCCTACAATGAGCAGTTCTTC. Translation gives CASTLSGRGSSYNEQFF.

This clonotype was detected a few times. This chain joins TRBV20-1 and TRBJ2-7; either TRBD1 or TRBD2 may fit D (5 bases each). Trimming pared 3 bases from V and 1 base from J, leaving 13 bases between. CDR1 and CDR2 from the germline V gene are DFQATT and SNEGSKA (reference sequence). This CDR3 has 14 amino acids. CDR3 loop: CSASGAHSSYEQYF. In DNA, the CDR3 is TGCAGTGCTAGCGGGGCTCATAGTTCCTACGAGCAGTACTTC.

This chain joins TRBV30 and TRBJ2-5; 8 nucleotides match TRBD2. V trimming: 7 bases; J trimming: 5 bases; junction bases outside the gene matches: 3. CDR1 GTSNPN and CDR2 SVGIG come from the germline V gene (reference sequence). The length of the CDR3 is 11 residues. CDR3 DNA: TGTGCCTCCGCGGGGGGTGAGACCCAGTACTTC. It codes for CASAGGETQYF.

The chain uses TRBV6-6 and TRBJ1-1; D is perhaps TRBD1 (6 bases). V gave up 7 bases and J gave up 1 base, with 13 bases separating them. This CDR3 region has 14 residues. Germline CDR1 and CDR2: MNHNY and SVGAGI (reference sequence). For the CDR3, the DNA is TGTGCCAGCACTGTGGACAGCCAGAACACTGAAGCTTTCTTT. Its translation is CASTVDSQNTEAFF.

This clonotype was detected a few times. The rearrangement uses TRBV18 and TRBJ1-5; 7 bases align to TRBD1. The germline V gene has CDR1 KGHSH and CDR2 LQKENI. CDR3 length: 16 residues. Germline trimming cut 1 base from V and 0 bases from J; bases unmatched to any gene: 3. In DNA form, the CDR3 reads TGTGCCAGCTCACCACAGGGGGCTCGTAGCAATCAGCCCCAGCATTTT. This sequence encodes CASSPQGARSNQPQHF.

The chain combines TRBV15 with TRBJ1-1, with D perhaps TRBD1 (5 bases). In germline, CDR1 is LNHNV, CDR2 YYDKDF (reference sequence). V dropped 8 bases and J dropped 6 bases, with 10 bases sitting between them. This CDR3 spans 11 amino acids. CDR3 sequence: CATRKGSEAFF. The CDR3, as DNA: TGTGCCACCCGAAAGGGGTCTGAAGCTTTCTTT.

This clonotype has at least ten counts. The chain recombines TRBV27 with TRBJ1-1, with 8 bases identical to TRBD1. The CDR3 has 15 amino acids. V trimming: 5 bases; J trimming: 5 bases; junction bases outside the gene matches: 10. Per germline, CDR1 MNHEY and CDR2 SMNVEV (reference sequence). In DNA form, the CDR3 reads TGTGCCAGCAGTCCAGGGGGCGTTAGGAGGACTGAAGCTTTCTTT. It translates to CASSPGGVRRTEAFF.

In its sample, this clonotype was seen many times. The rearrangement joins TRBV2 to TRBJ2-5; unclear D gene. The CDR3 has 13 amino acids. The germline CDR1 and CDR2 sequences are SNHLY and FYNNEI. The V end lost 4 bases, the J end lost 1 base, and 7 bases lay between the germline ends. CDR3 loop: CASSGNSQETQYF. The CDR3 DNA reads TGTGCCAGCAGTGGCAACAGCCAAGAGACCCAGTACTTC.

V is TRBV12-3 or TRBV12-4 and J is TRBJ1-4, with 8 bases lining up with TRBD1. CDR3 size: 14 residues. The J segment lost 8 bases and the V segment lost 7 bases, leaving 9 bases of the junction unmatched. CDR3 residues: CASTVGQGGEKLFF. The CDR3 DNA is TGTGCCAGCACCGTAGGACAGGGAGGGGAAAAACTGTTTTTT.

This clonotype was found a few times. The CDR3 protein is CASSPGLAEAFF. DNA of the CDR3: TGTGCCAGCAGCCCAGGCCTCGCTGAAGCTTTCTTT. V is TRBV5-4 and J is TRBJ1-1; D unclear. The V gene lost 4 bases and the J gene lost 6 bases, with 10 bases spanning the gap. CDR1 SGHNT and CDR2 YYREEE come from the germline V gene (reference sequence). The CDR3 is made up of 12 amino acids. The entire variable domain, with the rest obtained from reference TRBV5-4 and TRBJ1-1, is as follows: ETGVTQSPTHLIKTRGQQVTLRCSSQSGHNTVSWYQQALGQGPQFIFQYYREEENGRGNFPPRFSGLQFPNYSSELNVNALELDDSALYLCASSPGLAEAFFGQGTRLTVV.

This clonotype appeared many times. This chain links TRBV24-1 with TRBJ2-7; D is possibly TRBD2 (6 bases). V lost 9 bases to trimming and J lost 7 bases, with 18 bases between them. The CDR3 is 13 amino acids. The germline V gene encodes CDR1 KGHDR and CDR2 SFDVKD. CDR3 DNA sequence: TGTGCCACCCGGGACTGGCGGGATGAGGAGCAGTACTTC. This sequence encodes CATRDWRDEEQYF.

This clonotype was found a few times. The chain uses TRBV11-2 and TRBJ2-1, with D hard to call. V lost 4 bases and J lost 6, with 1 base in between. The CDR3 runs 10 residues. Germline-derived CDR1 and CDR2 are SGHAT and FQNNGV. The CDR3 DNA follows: TGTGCCAGCAGCTCCAATGAGCAGTTCTTC. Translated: CASSSNEQFF.

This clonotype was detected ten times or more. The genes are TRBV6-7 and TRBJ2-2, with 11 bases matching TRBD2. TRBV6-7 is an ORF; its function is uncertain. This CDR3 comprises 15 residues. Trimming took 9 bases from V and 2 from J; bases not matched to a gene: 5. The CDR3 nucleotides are TGTGCCAGGCCGACTAGCGGGGAAAACACCGGGGAGCTGTTTTTT. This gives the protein CARPTSGENTGELFF.

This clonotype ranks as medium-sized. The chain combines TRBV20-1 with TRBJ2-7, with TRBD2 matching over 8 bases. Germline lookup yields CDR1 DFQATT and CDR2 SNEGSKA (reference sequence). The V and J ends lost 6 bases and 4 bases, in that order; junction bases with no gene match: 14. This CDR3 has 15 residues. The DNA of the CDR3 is TGCAGTGCCGTGAACCGGGGGACTAGAGGTTACGAGCAGTACTTC. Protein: CSAVNRGTRGYEQYF.

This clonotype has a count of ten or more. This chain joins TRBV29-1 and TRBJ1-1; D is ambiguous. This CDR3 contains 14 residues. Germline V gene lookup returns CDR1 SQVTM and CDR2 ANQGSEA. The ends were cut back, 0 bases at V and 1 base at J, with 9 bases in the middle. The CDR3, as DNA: TGCAGCGTTGAAGAAGGAAGGCAGAACACTGAAGCTTTCTTT. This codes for CSVEEGRQNTEAFF. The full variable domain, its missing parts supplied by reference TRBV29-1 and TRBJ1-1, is SAVISQKPSRDICQRGTSLTIQCQVDSQVTMMFWYRQQPGQSLTLIATANQGSEATYESGFVIDKFPISRPNLTFSTLTVSNMSPEDSSIYLCSVEEGRQNTEAFFGQGTRLTVV.

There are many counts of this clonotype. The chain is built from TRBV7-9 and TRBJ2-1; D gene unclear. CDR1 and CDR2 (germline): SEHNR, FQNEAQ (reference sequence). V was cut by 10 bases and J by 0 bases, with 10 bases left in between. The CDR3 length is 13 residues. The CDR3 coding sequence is TGTGCCACCTCGGTTAGCTCCTACAATGAGCAGTTCTTC. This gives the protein CATSVSSYNEQFF.